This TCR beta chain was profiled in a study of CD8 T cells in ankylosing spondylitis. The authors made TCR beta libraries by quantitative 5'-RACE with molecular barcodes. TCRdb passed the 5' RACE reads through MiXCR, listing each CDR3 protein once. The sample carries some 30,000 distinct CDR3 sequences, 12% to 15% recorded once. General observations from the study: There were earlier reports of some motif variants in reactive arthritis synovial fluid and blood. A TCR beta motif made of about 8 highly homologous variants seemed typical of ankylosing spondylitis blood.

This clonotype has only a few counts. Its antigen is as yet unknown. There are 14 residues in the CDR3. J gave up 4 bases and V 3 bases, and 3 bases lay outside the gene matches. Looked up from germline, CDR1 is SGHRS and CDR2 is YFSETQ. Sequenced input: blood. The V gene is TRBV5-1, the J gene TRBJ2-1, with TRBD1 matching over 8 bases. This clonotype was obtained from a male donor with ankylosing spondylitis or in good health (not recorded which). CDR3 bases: TGCGCCAGCAGCTCCAGGGGGCAGTACAATGAGCAGTTCTTC. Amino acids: CASSSRGQYNEQFF.